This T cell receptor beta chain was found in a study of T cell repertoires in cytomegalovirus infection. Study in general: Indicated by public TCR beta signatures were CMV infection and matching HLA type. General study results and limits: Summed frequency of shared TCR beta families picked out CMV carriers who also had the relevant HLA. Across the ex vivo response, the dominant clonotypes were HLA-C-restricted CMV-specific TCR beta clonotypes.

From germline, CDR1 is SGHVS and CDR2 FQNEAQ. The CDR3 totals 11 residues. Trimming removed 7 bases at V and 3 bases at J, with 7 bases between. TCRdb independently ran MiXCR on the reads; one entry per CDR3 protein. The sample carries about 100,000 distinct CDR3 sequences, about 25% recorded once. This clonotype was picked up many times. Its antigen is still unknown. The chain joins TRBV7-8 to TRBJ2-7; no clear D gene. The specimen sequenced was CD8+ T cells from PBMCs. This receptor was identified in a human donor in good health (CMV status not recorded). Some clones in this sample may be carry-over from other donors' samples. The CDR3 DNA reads TGTGCCAGCACCAACGACTACGAGCAGTACTTC. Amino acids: CASTNDYEQYF.